This T cell receptor beta chain was sequenced in a study of cytomegalovirus exposure and HLA in healthy donors. Whole-study results and caveats: Available immune exposure information was restricted to CMV serostatus only.

PCR primers comprised 60 Vbeta and 13 Jbeta primers. TCRdb's copy holds only in-frame clones and misses some; the assay was immunoSEQ multiplex PCR. The sample lists roughly 100,000 clones; 77% were seen once. Regarding this clone: Its antigen is currently unknown.

This clonotype was obtained from a woman in her thirties or forties in good health and CMV-seronegative. The sample was PBMCs.

This CDR3 reads CASSQDPADTQYF. DNA of the CDR3: TGTGCCAGCAGCCAAGATCCGGCAGATACGCAGTATTTT. The chain recombines TRBV4-2 with TRBJ2-3; D not resolved. Trimming took 0 bases from V and 4 from J, leaving 5 bases between them. The CDR3 totals 13 residues. CDR1 and CDR2 (germline): LGHNA, YNFKEQ.